Sequencing of this TCR beta chain was carried out in a study of T cell responses to AZD1222 COVID-19 vaccine. Study conclusions and caveats: Donor demographics were predominantly white British with a female majority; clonal diversity may be underestimated.

The data were produced by immunoSEQ multiplex PCR, yet TCRdb's version contains in-frame clones alone and is incomplete. The data contain 150,000 to 180,000 clones, 85% to 95% of them singletons. The germline gives CDR1 LGHNA, CDR2 YNFKEQ. Trimming stripped 0 bases from V and 7 bases from J, with 19 bases between. The CDR3 extends over 16 amino acids. Of note for this clone: The antigen remains undetermined.

The specimen was peripheral blood, collected 28 days after the second AZD1222 dose. The receptor was derived from an adult who received the AZD1222 COVID-19 vaccine. This chain joins TRBV4-2 and TRBJ2-7; tentative D call: TRBD2 (6 bases). DNA of the CDR3: TGTGCCAGCAGCCAAGATCGGGCTAGCGTTGGTCTGGAGCAGTACTTC. It yields the protein CASSQDRASVGLEQYF.